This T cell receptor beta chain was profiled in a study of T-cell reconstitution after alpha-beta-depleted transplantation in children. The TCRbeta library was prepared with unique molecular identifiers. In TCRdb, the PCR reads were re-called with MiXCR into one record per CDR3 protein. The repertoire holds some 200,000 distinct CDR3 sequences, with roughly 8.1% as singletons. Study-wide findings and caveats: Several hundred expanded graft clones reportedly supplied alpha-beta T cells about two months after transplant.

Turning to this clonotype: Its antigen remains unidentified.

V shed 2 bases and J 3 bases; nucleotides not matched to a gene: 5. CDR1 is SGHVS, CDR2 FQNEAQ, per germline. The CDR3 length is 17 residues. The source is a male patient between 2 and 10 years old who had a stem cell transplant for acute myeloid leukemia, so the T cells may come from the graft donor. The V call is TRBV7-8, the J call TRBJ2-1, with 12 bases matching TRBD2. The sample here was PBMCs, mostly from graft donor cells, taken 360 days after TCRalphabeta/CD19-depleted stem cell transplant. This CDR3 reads CASSLRWTSGIYNEQFF. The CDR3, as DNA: TGTGCCAGCAGCTTACGTTGGACTAGCGGGATCTACAATGAGCAGTTCTTC. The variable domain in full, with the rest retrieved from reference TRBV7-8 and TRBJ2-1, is GAGVSQSPRYKVAKRGQDVALRCDPISGHVSLFWYQQALGQGPEFLTYFQNEAQLDKSGLPSDRFFAERPEGSVSTLKIQRTQQEDSAVYLCASSLRWTSGIYNEQFFGPGTRLTVL.